This T cell receptor (beta chain) was captured by sequencing in a study of regulatory T cells in long-lasting Graves disease. Points from the study as a whole: Patients with persistent disease showed a bias toward TRBV28, TRBJ1-2 and TRBJ2-5. Having few samples may have compromised the accuracy.

Time point reported: newly diagnosed GD, antithyroid drugs for less than 3 months. PBMC RNA served as the TCR library source. V lost 8 bases, J lost 5 bases, and 8 bases stayed unmatched. Germline V CDR1 and CDR2: DFQATT, SNEGSKA (reference sequence). The CDR3 totals 13 residues. This clonotype was counted ten times or more. Antigen: not known. Relying on iRepertoire HTBI primers and Arm-PCR of CDR3 regions, the team built TCR beta libraries. MiXCR was run by TCRdb on the multiplex PCR reads, yielding one entry per CDR3 protein. The data contain around 250,000 distinct CDR3 sequences, about 17% of them singletons. The same data also contributed to another study, on T cells in Graves' hyperthyroidism and ophthalmopathy. From that second work: Through a model of 13 V-J features, ophthalmopathy was separated from stable hyperthyroidism.

The sequences come from peripheral blood mononuclear cells (PBMCs), collected at new diagnosis, from a patient treated with antithyroid drugs. This TCR was sampled from a woman aged 25 to 39 with Graves disease. The chain employs TRBV20-1 and TRBJ1-1; TRBD1 matches 10 bases. The CDR3 nucleotides read TGCAGTCCCCGGACAGGGGGGAATACTGAAGCTTTCTTT. Translation gives CSPRTGGNTEAFF.